This T cell receptor beta chain appears in the sequencing data of a study of T-cell reconstitution after alpha-beta-depleted transplantation in children. Unique molecular identifiers were used in preparing the TCRbeta library. MiXCR, applied by TCRdb to the PCR reads, yields one record per CDR3 protein. The sample includes about 400,000 distinct CDR3 sequences, 10% to 15% seen only once; the top ten take roughly 4.3%. There are a few counts of this clonotype. Germline V lookup: CDR1 WSHSY, CDR2 SAAADI. This CDR3 has 14 amino acids. Trimming removed 2 bases at V and 1 base at J, with 8 bases between. The rearrangement uses TRBV10-2 and TRBJ2-5; D call uncertain. This clonotype originated in a human donor who donated a stem cell graft to a child with Fanconi anemia. Sequences were derived from PBMCs, sampled from the stem cell graft. Here the CDR3 reads CASSETRIQETQYF. CDR3 bases: TGCGCCAGCAGTGAGACGAGGATCCAAGAGACCCAGTACTTC.